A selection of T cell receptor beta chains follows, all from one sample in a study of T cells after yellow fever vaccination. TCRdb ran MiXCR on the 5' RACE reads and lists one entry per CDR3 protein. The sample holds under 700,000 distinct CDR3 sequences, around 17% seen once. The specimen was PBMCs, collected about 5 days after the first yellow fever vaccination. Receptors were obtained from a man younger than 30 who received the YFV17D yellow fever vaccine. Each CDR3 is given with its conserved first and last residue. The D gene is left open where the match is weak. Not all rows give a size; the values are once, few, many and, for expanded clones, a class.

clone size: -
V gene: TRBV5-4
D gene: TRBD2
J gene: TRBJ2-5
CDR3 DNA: TGTGCCAGCAGCTTGTCCCTAGCGGGGGAAGAGGAGACCCAGTACTTC
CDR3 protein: CASSLSLAGEEETQYF

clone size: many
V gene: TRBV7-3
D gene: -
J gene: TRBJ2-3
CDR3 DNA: TGTGCCAGCAGCTTGGAGCTTTTCACAGATACGCAGTATTTT
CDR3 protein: CASSLELFTDTQYF

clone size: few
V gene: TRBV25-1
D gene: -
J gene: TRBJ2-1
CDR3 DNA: TGTGCCAGCAGGGAGCCGGGGAGCTCCTACAATGAGCAGTTCTTC
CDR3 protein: CASREPGSSYNEQFF

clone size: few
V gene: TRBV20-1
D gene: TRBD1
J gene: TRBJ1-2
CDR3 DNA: TGCAGTGGGACTACAGGGGATAACTATGGCTACACCTTC
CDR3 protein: CSGTTGDNYGYTF

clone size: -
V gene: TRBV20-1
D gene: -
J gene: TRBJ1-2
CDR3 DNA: TGCAGTGCTAGGCTTCCGGGACCGATCCTCTATGGCTACACCTTC
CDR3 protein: CSARLPGPILYGYTF

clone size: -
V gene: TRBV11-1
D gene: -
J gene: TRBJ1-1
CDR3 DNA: TGTGCCAGCAGGAAAGGTGGATTGGCTGAAGCTTTCTTT
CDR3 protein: CASRKGGLAEAFF

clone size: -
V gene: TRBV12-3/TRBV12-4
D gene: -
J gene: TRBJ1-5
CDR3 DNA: TGTGCCAGCAGTTCCCAGACAAGCAATCAGCCCCAGCATTTT
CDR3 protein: CASSSQTSNQPQHF

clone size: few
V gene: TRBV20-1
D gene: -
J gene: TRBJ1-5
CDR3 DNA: TGCAGTGCTAGGGAACGTGAGGGTCAGCCCCAGCATTTT
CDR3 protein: CSAREREGQPQHF

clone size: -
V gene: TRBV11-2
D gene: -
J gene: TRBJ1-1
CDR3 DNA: TGTGCCAGCAGCGGGGGGACCTTGGGGAACACTGAAGCTTTCTTT
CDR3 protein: CASSGGTLGNTEAFF

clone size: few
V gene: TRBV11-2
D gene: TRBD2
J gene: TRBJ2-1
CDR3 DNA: TGTGCCAGCAGACTAGCGGGGGGGCCAGGTGAGCAGTTCTTC
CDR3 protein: CASRLAGGPGEQFF

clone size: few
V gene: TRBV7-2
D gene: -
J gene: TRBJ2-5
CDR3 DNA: TGTGCCAGCAGCTTCAACGCAGGGAAAGAGACCCAGTACTTC
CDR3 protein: CASSFNAGKETQYF

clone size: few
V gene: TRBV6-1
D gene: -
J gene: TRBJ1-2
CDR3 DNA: TGTGCCAGCAGGACGACCGGGGCCTATGGCTACACCTTC
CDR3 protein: CASRTTGAYGYTF

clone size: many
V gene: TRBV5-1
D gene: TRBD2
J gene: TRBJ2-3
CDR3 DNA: TGCGCCAGCAGCTTTGGCGGGGGGGGCGAAGATACGCAGTATTTT
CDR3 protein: CASSFGGGGEDTQYF

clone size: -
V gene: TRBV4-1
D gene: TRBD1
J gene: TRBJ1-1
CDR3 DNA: TGCGCCAGCAGCCAAGATAGATTGGCACAGGGGAGGACTGAAGCTTTCTTT
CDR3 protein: CASSQDRLAQGRTEAFF

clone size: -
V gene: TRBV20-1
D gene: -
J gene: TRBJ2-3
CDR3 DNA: TGCAGTGCTAGAGATCGCTGGGCGGCAAGCACAGATACGCAGTATTTT
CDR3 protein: CSARDRWAASTDTQYF

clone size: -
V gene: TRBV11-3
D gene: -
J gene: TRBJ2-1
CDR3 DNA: TGTGCCAGCAGCCTTGAGGGGGGGCCCAACAATGAGCAGTTCTTC
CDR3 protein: CASSLEGGPNNEQFF

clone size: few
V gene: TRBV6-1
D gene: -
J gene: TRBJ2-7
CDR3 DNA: TGTGCCAGCAGCGAAATACTACAGGGAGTCGAGCAGTACTTC
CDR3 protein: CASSEILQGVEQYF

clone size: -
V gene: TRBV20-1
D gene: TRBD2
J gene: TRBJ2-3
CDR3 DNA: TGCAGTGGGAGGGTAGCGGGGGGGCCCATCACAGATACGCAGTATTTT
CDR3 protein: CSGRVAGGPITDTQYF

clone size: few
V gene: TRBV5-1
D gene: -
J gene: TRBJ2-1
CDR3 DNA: TGCGCCAGCAGCTTGGTGGCAGGTCAAAATGAGCAGTTCTTC
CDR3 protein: CASSLVAGQNEQFF

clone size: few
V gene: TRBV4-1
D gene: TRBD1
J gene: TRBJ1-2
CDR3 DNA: TGCGCCAGCAGCCAAGTCTCTGGGGACAGGGTAATTGGCTACACCTTC
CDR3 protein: CASSQVSGDRVIGYTF

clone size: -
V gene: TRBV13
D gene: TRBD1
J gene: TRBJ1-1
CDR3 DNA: TGTGCCAGCAGCTGGGGCCGGAGGGGGCAGACTGAAGCTTTCTTT
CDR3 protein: CASSWGRRGQTEAFF

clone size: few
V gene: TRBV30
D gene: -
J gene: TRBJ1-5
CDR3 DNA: TGTGCCTGGGGAGAGACGGGGAATCAGCCCCAGCATTTT
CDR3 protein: CAWGETGNQPQHF

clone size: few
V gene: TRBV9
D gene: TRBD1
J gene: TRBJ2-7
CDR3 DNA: TGTGCCAGCAGCGGACCCAAACAGGGGGACAGCTACGAGCAGTACTTC
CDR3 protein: CASSGPKQGDSYEQYF

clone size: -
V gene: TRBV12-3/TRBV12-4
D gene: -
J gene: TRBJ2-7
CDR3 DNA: TGTGCCAGCAGCACATTGGCCAGCTACGAGCAGTACTTC
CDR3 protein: CASSTLASYEQYF

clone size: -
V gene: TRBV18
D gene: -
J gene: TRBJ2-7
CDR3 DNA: TGTGCCAGCTCACCACCGGCACGGGGCCACGAGCAGTACTTC
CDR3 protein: CASSPPARGHEQYF